This TCR beta chain was documented in a study of Ad26.COV2.S vaccination and SARS-CoV-2 variants (dated by TCRdb to 2020 to 2023). General notes on the study: Donors in the vaccine arm were drawn from COV1001, a phase I-IIa trial of Ad26.COV2.S in healthy adults that was multicentre, randomized, double-blind and placebo-controlled. Dosing of Ad26.COV2.S was intramuscular, at either 5x10^10 or 1x10^11 viral particles, delivered as one shot or as two shots spaced 56 days apart. TCRbeta repertoire sequencing served as the tool for gauging how specific and how broad the SARS-CoV-2-reactive T cell receptors were following Ad26.COV2.S vaccination. The TCR-sequenced set comprised approximately 32 samples: 19 Ad26.COV2.S vaccine recipients, 5 placebo recipients and 8 SARS-CoV-2 convalescent individuals. Trial participants were randomized into five groups of five, in which low-dose or high-dose Ad26.COV2.S was given once or twice, or placebo was given on both occasions. Investigators did not know the trial group allocation while performing experiments and assessing outcomes.

The immunoSEQ Assay was used to sequence TCRbeta CDR3 regions. After extraction, genomic DNA underwent amplification by bias-controlled multiplex PCR, followed by high-throughput sequencing. The study's processing was this. To quantify the absolute abundance of every unique TCRbeta CDR3 region, sequences were collapsed and filtered. T cell fraction was estimated by normalizing TCRbeta template counts to usable DNA, with usable DNA measured through amplification of reference genes found in all nucleated cells. Repertoire TCRs were annotated as SARS-CoV-2-specific by exact matching of V gene, CDR3 amino acid sequence and J gene to a known reactive TCR set. The reference SARS-CoV-2 TCR set was derived from MIRA and filtered for enrichment in COVID-19-positive ImmuneCODE repertoires, a step that removed public or cross-reactive TCRs. Drawing on the MIRA antigens, annotated TCRs were analysed further at the level of specific ORF or position within ORF. Breadth was defined as annotated unique rearrangements over total unique productive rearrangements; depth was the summed frequency of those rearrangements. Two-sided Wilcoxon rank-sum tests were used to compare TCR breadth between groups. What TCRdb holds here is the immuneACCESS table cut down to in-frame rearrangements. Part of the clones is not present; checked against another copy, under half of the missing clones reflect an unresolved V gene, and the others are unexplained. The V and J calls and clone size are taken from that table; D and trimming were inferred from the DNA. The sample table lists roughly 400,000 clones, around 91% of them with a count of one. The ten biggest clones cover 1.9% of the sample.

From V the trimming removes 6 bases and from J it removes 1 base, while the gene matches leave 6 bases of the junction unaccounted for. From the germline V gene, CDR1 is MNHEY and CDR2 is SVGAGI. The CDR3 starts with the cysteine, ends with the phenylalanine, and has 15 residues. The retained sequence is limited to the CDR3, 45 bases, with the frame set at the first base. With respect to this clone: The antigen it recognizes is unknown. There are no base qualities to consult, and no much larger clone falls within one base.

Summary of the overall study and its limitations: Compared with placebo recipients, Ad26.COV2.S recipients showed higher spike-specific TCR breadth (P = 0.0014). The authors noted that the TCR breadth and depth analyses may have underestimated total T cell responses. Comparing responses between vaccine doses or regimens was not something the study was powered to do. Vaccine and placebo recipients had similar non-spike TCR breadth, a finding consistent with the vaccine containing only spike. After vaccination, substantial breadth of spike-specific CD8+ and CD4+ T cell responses was reported.

This sample's treatment or condition label indicates: around 19 received Ad26.COV2.S at low or high dose, single or two shots; about 5 received placebo; per-sample allocation not given. Repertoires of vaccine and placebo recipients were sequenced from samples taken on day 63 after the first injection. Cohort 1b enrolled around 24 adults aged 18-55 years at a single site in Boston, USA, between 29 July and 7 August 2020. Ad26.COV2.S consisted of a replication-incompetent adenovirus type 26 vector by which a prefusion-stabilized SARS-CoV-2 spike protein from the original Wuhan strain was expressed. This chain is built from TRBV6-5 and TRBJ1-5, and 7 bases in between align with TRBD1. The receptor was derived from a person between 18 and 65 years old who received the Ad26.COV2.S COVID-19 vaccine or a placebo. Source: peripheral blood, taken in a trial of Ad26.COV2.S vaccine versus placebo. At the DNA level, the sequence is TGTGCCAGCAGCCGAGACAGGGCGAGCAATCAGCCCCAGCATTTT. It translates as CASSRDRASNQPQHF.